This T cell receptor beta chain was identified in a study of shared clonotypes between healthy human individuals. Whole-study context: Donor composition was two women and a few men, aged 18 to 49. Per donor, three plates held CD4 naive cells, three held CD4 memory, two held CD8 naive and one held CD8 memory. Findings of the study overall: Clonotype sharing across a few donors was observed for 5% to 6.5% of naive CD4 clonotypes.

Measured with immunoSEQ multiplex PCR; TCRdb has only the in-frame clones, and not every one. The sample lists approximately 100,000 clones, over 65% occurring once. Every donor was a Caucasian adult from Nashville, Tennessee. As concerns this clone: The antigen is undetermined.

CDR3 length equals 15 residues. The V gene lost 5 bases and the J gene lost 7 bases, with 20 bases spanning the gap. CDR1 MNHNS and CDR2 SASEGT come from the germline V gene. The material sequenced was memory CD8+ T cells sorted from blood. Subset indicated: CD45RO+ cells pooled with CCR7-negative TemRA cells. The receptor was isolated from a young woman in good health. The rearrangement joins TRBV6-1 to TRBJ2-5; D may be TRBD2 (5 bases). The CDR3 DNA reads TGTGCCAGCAGTCCCGGGTCTCAAATACGGGGGACCCAGTACTTC. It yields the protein CASSPGSQIRGTQYF.